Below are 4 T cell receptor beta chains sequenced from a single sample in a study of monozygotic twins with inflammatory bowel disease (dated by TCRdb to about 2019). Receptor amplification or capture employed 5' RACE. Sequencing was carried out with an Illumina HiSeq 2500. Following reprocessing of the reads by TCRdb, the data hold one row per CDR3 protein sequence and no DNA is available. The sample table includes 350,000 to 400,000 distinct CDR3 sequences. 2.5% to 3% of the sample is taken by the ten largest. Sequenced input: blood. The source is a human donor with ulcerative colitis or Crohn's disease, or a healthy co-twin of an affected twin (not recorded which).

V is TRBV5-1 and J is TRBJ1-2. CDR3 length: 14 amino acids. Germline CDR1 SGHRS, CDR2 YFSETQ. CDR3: CASSSQRTDYGYTF. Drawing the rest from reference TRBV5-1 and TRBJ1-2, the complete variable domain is KAGVTQTPRYLIKTRGQQVTLSCSPISGHRSVSWYQQTPGQGLQFLFEYFSETQRNKGNFPGRFSGRQFSNSRSEMNVSTLELGDSALYLCASSSQRTDYGYTFGSGTRLTVV.

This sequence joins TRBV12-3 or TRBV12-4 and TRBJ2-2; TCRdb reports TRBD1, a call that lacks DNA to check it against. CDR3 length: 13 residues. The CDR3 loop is CASTPSYTGELFF.

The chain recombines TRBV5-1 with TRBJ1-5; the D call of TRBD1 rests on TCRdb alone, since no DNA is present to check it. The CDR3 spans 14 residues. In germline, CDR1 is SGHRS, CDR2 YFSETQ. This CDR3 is CASSEGGPNQPQHF.

The CDR3 here is CASTHLGLAGGPDTQYF. The chain has TRBV7-3 and TRBJ2-3; TCRdb reports TRBD2, a call that lacks DNA to check it against. Germline CDR1 is SGHTA and CDR2 is FQGTGA. The length of the CDR3 is 17 residues.